A single sample gave rise to the 30 T cell receptor beta chains below, sequenced in a study of control samples from healthy donors and cancer patients. Repertoires were generated with immunoSEQ multiplex PCR, while TCRdb's copy carries only in-frame clones and drops some. Of more than 95,000 clones listed, 87% are singletons. Input material: blood. The receptors were gathered from a man aged 18 to 35 in good health.

The V and J genes are TRBV18 and TRBJ1-3; D might be TRBD1 (6 bases). Germline assignment: CDR1 KGHSH and CDR2 LQKENI. The CDR3 is 18 amino acids. Trimming took off 0 bases at V and 0 bases at J, with 15 bases between the two ends. In DNA form, the CDR3 reads TGTGCCAGCTCACCACCCGGCAGGGGCCTCCTCTCTGGAAACACCATATATTTT. It encodes CASSPPGRGLLSGNTIYF. Full variable domain (remainder filled in from reference TRBV18 and TRBJ1-3): NAGVMQNPRHLVRRRGQEARLRCSPMKGHSHVYWYRQLPEEGLKFMVYLQKENIIDESGMPKERFSAEFPKEGPSILRIQQVVRGDSAAYFCASSPPGRGLLSGNTIYFGEGSWLTVV.

The rearrangement uses TRBV6-5 and TRBJ2-7; TRBD2 might be the D (6 bases). V was pared by 8 bases and J by 5 bases, with 13 bases between. The CDR3 spans 12 residues. Germline V lookup: CDR1 MNHEY, CDR2 SVGAGI. The CDR3: CASQGGEDEQYF. CDR3 nucleotides: TGTGCCAGCCAGGGAGGAGAAGACGAGCAGTACTTC.

With respect to this clone: This CDR3 is also generated by other DNA sequences in the sample. The chain recombines TRBV7-6 with TRBJ1-6; TRBD1 aligns across 7 bases. This CDR3 spans 15 amino acids. The V gene's germline CDR1 is SGHVS and CDR2 FNYEAQ. Trimming removed 0 bases from V and 6 bases from J; junction bases left unmatched: 2. CDR3 bases: TGTGCCAGCAGCTTAGCCCACAGGGGTAATTCACCCCTCCACTTT. It yields the protein CASSLAHRGNSPLHF. Full variable domain (missing parts from reference TRBV7-6 and TRBJ1-6): GAGVSQSPRYKVTKRGQDVALRCDPISGHVSLYWYRQALGQGPEFLTYFNYEAQQDKSGLPNDRFSAERPEGSISTLTIQRTEQRDSAMYRCASSLAHRGNSPLHFGNGTRLTVT.

J is TRBJ2-2 and V is TRBV6-5; D remains unclear. Trimming pared 6 bases from V and 4 bases from J, leaving 15 bases between. This CDR3 region has 15 residues. Germline V gene data show CDR1 as MNHEY and CDR2 as SVGAGI. CDR3 region: CASSLWKSGTGELFF. The CDR3, as DNA: TGTGCCAGCAGCCTCTGGAAGTCGGGCACCGGGGAGCTGTTTTTT.

In its sample, this clone was seen once. The chain employs TRBV18 and TRBJ1-3; unclear D gene. From germline, CDR1 is KGHSH and CDR2 LQKENI. The CDR3 runs 14 residues. V was shortened by 4 bases and J by 2 bases, with 9 bases between the two germline ends. The CDR3 reads CASSRGDTGNTIYF. DNA for the CDR3: TGTGCCAGCTCACGCGGAGATACTGGAAACACCATATATTTT.

V usage is TRBV18 and J usage is TRBJ2-1; no reliable D call. V was shortened by 2 bases and J by 9 bases, with 23 bases between the two germline ends. Germline CDR1 and CDR2: KGHSH and LQKENI. The CDR3 loop spans 17 amino acids. CDR3 coding DNA: TGTGCCAGCTCACCAATTAAACAGACCCCTTACGCGGCTGAGCAGTTCTTC. Translation: CASSPIKQTPYAAEQFF.

This clone was seen a single time. The rearrangement joins TRBV19 to TRBJ1-5; TRBD1 matches at 7 bases. Trimming at V came to 5 bases and at J to 5 bases, leaving 9 bases not matched to a gene. CDR1 and CDR2 from the germline V gene are LNHDA and SQIVND (reference sequence). The CDR3 contains 15 residues. The CDR3 DNA follows: TGTGCCAGTAGTGGGACAGATAAGGGACATCAGCCCCAGCATTTT. Residues: CASSGTDKGHQPQHF. Supplemented by reference TRBV19 and TRBJ1-5, the full variable domain reads DGGITQSPKYLFRKEGQNVTLSCEQNLNHDAMYWYRQDPGQGLRLIYYSQIVNDFQKGDIAEGYSVSREKKESFPLTVTSAQKNPTAFYLCASSGTDKGHQPQHFGDGTRLSIL.

This clone appeared a few times. CDR3 residues: CASSAASGPGDEQFF. CDR3 sequence (DNA): TGTGCCAGCAGCGCCGCTAGCGGTCCAGGGGATGAGCAGTTCTTC. This chain joins TRBV9 and TRBJ2-1, with D possibly matching TRBD2 (7 bases). V dropped 3 bases and J dropped 8 bases, with 18 bases sitting between them. Germline V lookup: CDR1 SGDLS, CDR2 YYNGEE. The CDR3 is 15 amino acids.

V is TRBV10-3 and J is TRBJ2-7; 8 bases line up with TRBD1. The trim removed 4 bases at V and 5 bases at J, leaving 13 bases unmatched. Germline CDR1 and CDR2: ENHRY and SYGVKD. The CDR3 covers 16 residues. This chain's CDR3 is CAISGSLNRGWDEQYF. The CDR3 nucleotides read TGTGCCATCAGTGGGTCCCTTAACAGGGGGTGGGACGAGCAGTACTTC.

The J gene is TRBJ1-2, the V gene TRBV12-3 or TRBV12-4; possible D gene TRBD1, 5 bases. Trimming removed 4 bases at V and 3 bases at J, with 9 bases between. The CDR3 sequence is 13 residues long. The chain's CDR3 is CASSSQGHYGYTF. DNA for the CDR3: TGTGCCAGCAGTTCCCAGGGCCACTATGGCTACACCTTC.

The V call is TRBV27, the J call TRBJ1-1; possibly TRBD1 for D (6 bases). In germline, CDR1 is MNHEY, CDR2 SMNVEV (reference sequence). This CDR3 contains 17 residues. The ends were cut back, 4 bases at V and 2 bases at J, with 20 bases in the middle. The CDR3 sequence is CASSYRGGGLLNTEAFF. The CDR3 DNA reads as TGTGCCAGCAGTTATAGGGGAGGGGGGTTGCTTAACACTGAAGCTTTCTTT.

The chain uses TRBV5-6 and TRBJ2-7; a possible D gene is TRBD1 (5 bases). The CDR3 has 13 amino acids. The germline CDR1 and CDR2 sequences are SGHDT and YYEEEE. V lost 3 bases to trimming and J lost 6 bases, with 13 bases between them. The CDR3 loop is CASSWGTGFEQYF. The DNA for the CDR3 is TGTGCCAGCAGCTGGGGCACAGGTTTCGAGCAGTACTTC.

The rearrangement joins TRBV12-3 or TRBV12-4 to TRBJ1-3, with unresolved D. This CDR3 has 13 residues. Deletions cut 11 bases from V and 4 bases from J, with 15 bases between. The CDR3 DNA reads as TGTGCCTCTGGAGGAGGGCCCGGAAACACCATATATTTT. It codes for CASGGGPGNTIYF.

This chain joins TRBV19 and TRBJ1-3; 7 bases line up with TRBD1. This CDR3 region has 14 residues. Germline V gives CDR1 LNHDA, CDR2 SQIVND (reference sequence). J lost 0 bases, V lost 8 bases, and 4 bases had no gene match. The CDR3 reads CASGRDSSGNTIYF. DNA for the CDR3: TGTGCCAGTGGCAGGGACAGCTCTGGAAACACCATATATTTT.

This chain links TRBV9 with TRBJ2-3, with 11 nucleotides matching TRBD2. This CDR3 contains 19 residues. Per the germline V gene, CDR1 is SGDLS and CDR2 is YYNGEE. The trim removed 4 bases at V and 3 bases at J, leaving 16 bases unmatched. The CDR3, as DNA: TGTGCCAGCAGCCTAAGGCAGGAGGTAGCGGGAGGGCCGACAGATACGCAGTATTTT. Translating gives CASSLRQEVAGGPTDTQYF.

The rearrangement joins TRBV27 to TRBJ2-5; possibly TRBD2 for D (5 bases). Germline loops: CDR1 MNHEY, CDR2 SMNVEV (reference sequence). Between the trimmed V and J ends, which lost 0 bases and 5 bases, there was a span of 16 bases. The CDR3 spans 16 residues. CDR3 amino acids: CASSLSETTGWETQYF. The DNA for the CDR3 is TGTGCCAGCAGTTTATCAGAAACGACGGGGTGGGAGACCCAGTACTTC.

The chain joins TRBV7-9 to TRBJ1-4; D unclear. V shed 10 bases and J shed 0 bases, with 9 bases lying between them. Per the germline V gene, CDR1 is SEHNR and CDR2 is FQNEAQ (reference sequence). This CDR3 is 13 amino acids long. The CDR3 DNA reads as TGTGCCACTCGGGGAGCAACTAATGAAAAACTGTTTTTT. Translated, it gives CATRGATNEKLFF.

The V gene is TRBV10-3, the J gene TRBJ1-1, with TRBD1 as a possible D gene (5 bases). The CDR3 consists of 13 residues. V was pared by 5 bases and J by 1 base, with 8 bases between. Per germline, CDR1 ENHRY and CDR2 SYGVKD. In DNA, the CDR3 is TGTGCCATCAGTAAACAGGAGAACACTGAAGCTTTCTTT. Translating gives CAISKQENTEAFF.

This sequence joins TRBV5-6 and TRBJ1-5; 7 positions agree with TRBD1. Trimming took 5 bases from V and 5 from J; bases not matched to a gene: 13. CDR3 length equals 16 residues. CDR1 is SGHDT and CDR2 is YYEEEE in the germline V gene. The CDR3 protein is CASSNRYRGFDQPQHF. The CDR3 nucleotides read TGTGCCAGCAGTAACCGGTACAGGGGATTCGATCAGCCCCAGCATTTT.

J is TRBJ2-3 and V is TRBV10-3; 8 nucleotides match TRBD1. The CDR3 is 16 amino acids. Germline CDR1 is ENHRY and CDR2 is SYGVKD. Trimming cost V 2 bases and J 4 bases; bases outside gene matches: 8. CDR3 sequence reads: CAISETPGTGPDTQYF. CDR3 bases: TGTGCCATCAGTGAGACCCCCGGGACAGGTCCAGATACGCAGTATTTT.

This clone appeared a single time. The rearrangement uses TRBV5-1 and TRBJ1-2, with D perhaps matching TRBD1 (6 bases). CDR1 is SGHRS, CDR2 YFSETQ, per germline. V was pared by 3 bases and J by 0 bases, with 9 bases between. The CDR3 totals 14 residues. CDR3 loop: CASSSRTANYGYTF. In DNA, the CDR3 is TGCGCCAGCAGCTCCCGGACAGCTAACTATGGCTACACCTTC.

V is TRBV24-1 and J is TRBJ2-5; the match to TRBD2 covers 8 bases. The J segment lost 2 bases and the V segment lost 1 base, leaving 11 bases of the junction unmatched. The CDR3 loop spans 18 amino acids. The germline CDR1 and CDR2 sequences are KGHDR and SFDVKD. CDR3 coding DNA: TGTGCCACCAGTGATTTTCCAACGACCGGGACTAGACAAGAGACCCAGTACTTC. The encoded protein is CATSDFPTTGTRQETQYF.

V and J are TRBV3-1 (or the pseudogene TRBV3-2) and TRBJ2-1; 10 positions agree with TRBD2. Losses at the gene ends were 0 bases for V and 4 bases for J; bases not matched to a gene: 6. This CDR3 is built from 17 residues. Germline V gives CDR1 LGHDT, CDR2 YNNKEL (reference sequence). The CDR3 loop is CASSQERSGRRYNEQFF. CDR3 nucleotide sequence: TGTGCCAGCAGCCAAGAACGTAGCGGGAGGCGGTACAATGAGCAGTTCTTC.

The chain uses TRBV7-3 and TRBJ2-1; D is unclear. V dropped 2 bases and J dropped 7 bases, with 9 bases sitting between them. CDR3 size: 13 residues. The germline V gene has CDR1 SGHTA and CDR2 FQGTGA. CDR3 in amino acids: CASSLEYGNEQFF. The DNA of the CDR3 is TGTGCCAGCAGCTTAGAATACGGAAATGAGCAGTTCTTC.

The chain has TRBV6-6 and TRBJ2-1, with unresolved D. CDR1 MNHNY and CDR2 SVGAGI come from the germline V gene (reference sequence). Trimming left V 2 bases short and J 7 bases short, with 12 bases between. The CDR3 extends over 14 amino acids. The CDR3 protein is CASSYGGGPNEQFF. CDR3 nucleotide sequence: TGTGCCAGCAGTTACGGTGGCGGTCCAAATGAGCAGTTCTTC.

In this sample, this clone turned up once. The V and J genes are TRBV12-3 or TRBV12-4 and TRBJ1-3; possible D gene TRBD1, 5 bases. This CDR3 is 13 amino acids long. V dropped 7 bases and J dropped 5 bases, with 12 bases sitting between them. The CDR3 reads CASTAGSRNTIYF. The CDR3 DNA sequence: TGTGCCAGCACCGCAGGGTCTCGAAACACCATATATTTT.

The CDR3, as DNA: TGCGCCAGCAGCCTTTTGGGATTAAACACTGAAGCTTTCTTT. This sequence encodes CASSLLGLNTEAFF. V gene TRBV5-1 combines with J gene TRBJ1-1, with no clear D. The V gene lost 4 bases and the J gene lost 2 bases, with 12 bases spanning the gap. The germline CDR1 and CDR2 sequences are SGHRS and YFSETQ. This CDR3 is built from 14 residues.

J is TRBJ1-3 and V is TRBV19; D perhaps matches TRBD1 (5 bases). From germline, CDR1 is LNHDA and CDR2 SQIVND (reference sequence). The germline V and J ends were trimmed by 9 bases and 0 bases, with 15 bases remaining between them. This CDR3 is built from 15 residues. The DNA for the CDR3 is TGTGCCAGCCAGGCCGGGACCGGCTCTGGAAACACCATATATTTT. Protein product: CASQAGTGSGNTIYF.

The chain has TRBV9 and TRBJ1-2; D perhaps matches TRBD1 (6 bases). Germline values: CDR1 SGDLS, CDR2 YYNGEE. Trimming shortened V by 3 bases and J by 0 bases, and 12 bases separated the two germline ends. The CDR3 is made up of 15 amino acids. The CDR3 is CASSGRQEANYGYTF. CDR3 bases: TGTGCCAGCAGCGGCCGACAGGAAGCTAACTATGGCTACACCTTC.

CDR3 sequence: CASSLTAGHEQYF. CDR3 coding DNA: TGTGCCAGCAGCTTAACAGCAGGACACGAGCAGTACTTC. This chain uses TRBV7-3 with TRBJ2-7, with D hard to call. CDR1 and CDR2 from the germline V gene are SGHTA and FQGTGA. V was pared by 0 bases and J by 5 bases, with 8 bases between. The CDR3 runs to 13 residues. Supplemented by reference TRBV7-3 and TRBJ2-7, the full variable domain reads GAGVSQTPSNKVTEKGKYVELRCDPISGHTALYWYRQSLGQGPEFLIYFQGTGAADDSGLPNDRFFAVRPEGSVSTLKIQRTERGDSAVYLCASSLTAGHEQYFGPGTRLTVT.